This entry is about one T cell receptor beta chain. The data belong to a study of chemoradiotherapy in HPV16-positive cancers. Some clones are missing from TCRdb's copy, which holds only in-frame ones; the method was immunoSEQ multiplex PCR. This sample has 50,000 to 55,000 clones; about 92% occur once, and the top ten carry around 3.5%. Germline CDR1 and CDR2: SEHNR and FQNEAQ (reference sequence). The J segment lost 5 bases and the V segment lost 1 base, leaving 6 bases of the junction unmatched. The CDR3 covers 16 residues. The material sequenced was blood, taken from a patient who underwent chemoradiotherapy. The TCR comes from a human donor with HPV-associated anogenital cancer. This chain links TRBV7-9 with TRBJ2-3, with 10 bases aligning to TRBD1. The DNA for the CDR3 is TGTGCCAGCAGCTTAGGGGACAGGGGAGTTGGAGATACGCAGTATTTT. It codes for CASSLGDRGVGDTQYF.